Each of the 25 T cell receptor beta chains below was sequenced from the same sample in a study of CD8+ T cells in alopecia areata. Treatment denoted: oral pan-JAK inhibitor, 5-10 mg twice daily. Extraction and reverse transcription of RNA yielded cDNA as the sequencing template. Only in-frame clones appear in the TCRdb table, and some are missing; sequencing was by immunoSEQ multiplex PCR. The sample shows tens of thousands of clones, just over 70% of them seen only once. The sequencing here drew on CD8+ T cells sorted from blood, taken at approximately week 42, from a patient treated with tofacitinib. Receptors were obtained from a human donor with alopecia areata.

The CDR3 region has the DNA TGTGCCAGCAGCGCGGATAGCTATGGCTACACCTTC. Translation: CASSADSYGYTF. The chain recombines TRBV5-6 with TRBJ1-2; D unresolved. Germline loops: CDR1 SGHDT, CDR2 YYEEEE. V was cut by 4 bases and J by 4 bases, with 8 bases left in between. CDR3 size: 12 residues.

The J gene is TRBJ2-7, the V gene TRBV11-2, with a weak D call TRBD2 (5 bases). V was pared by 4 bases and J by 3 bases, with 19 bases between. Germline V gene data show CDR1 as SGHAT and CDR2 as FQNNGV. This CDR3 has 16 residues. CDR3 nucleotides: TGTGCCAGCAGCTCAAACCCGACACCGAGCGGCTACGAGCAGTACTTC. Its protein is CASSSNPTPSGYEQYF.

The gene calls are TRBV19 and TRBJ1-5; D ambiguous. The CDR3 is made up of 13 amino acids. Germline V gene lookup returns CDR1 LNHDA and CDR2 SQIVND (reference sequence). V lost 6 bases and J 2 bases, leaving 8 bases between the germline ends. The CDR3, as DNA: TGTGCCAGTAGGGACCCGGGCAATCAGCCCCAGCATTTT. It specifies CASRDPGNQPQHF.

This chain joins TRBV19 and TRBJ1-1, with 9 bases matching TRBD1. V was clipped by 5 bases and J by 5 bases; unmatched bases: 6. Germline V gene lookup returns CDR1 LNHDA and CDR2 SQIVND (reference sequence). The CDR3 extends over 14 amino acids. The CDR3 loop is CASSAGTGWTEAFF. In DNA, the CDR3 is TGTGCCAGTAGTGCCGGGACAGGGTGGACTGAAGCTTTCTTT.

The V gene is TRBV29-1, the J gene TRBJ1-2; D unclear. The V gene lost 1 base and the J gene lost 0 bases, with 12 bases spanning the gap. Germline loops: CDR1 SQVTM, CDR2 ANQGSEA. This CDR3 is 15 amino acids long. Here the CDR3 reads CSVEVGGASNYGYTF. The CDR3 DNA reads TGCAGCGTTGAAGTTGGTGGTGCATCTAACTATGGCTACACCTTC.

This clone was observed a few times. DNA of the CDR3: TGCGCCAGCAGCCCCGGGACGGGGATGAACACTGAAGCTTTCTTT. Protein sequence: CASSPGTGMNTEAFF. The V call is TRBV5-1, the J call TRBJ1-1; TRBD1 might be the D (5 bases). V shed 4 bases and J shed 0 bases, with 13 bases lying between them. Germline V gene data show CDR1 as SGHRS and CDR2 as YFSETQ. The length of the CDR3 is 15 residues.

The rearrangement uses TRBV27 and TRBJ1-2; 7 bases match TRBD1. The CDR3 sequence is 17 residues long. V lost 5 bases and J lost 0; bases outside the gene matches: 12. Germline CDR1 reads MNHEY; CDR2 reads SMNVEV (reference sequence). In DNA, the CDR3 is TGTGCCAGCAGTCTGACAGGGACGCTACTGACTAACTATGGCTACACCTTC. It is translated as CASSLTGTLLTNYGYTF.

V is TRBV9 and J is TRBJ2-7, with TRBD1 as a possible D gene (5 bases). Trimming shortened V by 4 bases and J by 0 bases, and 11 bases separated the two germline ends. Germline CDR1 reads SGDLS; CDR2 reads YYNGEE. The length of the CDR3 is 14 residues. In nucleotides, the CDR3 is TGTGCCAGCAGCCCCCGACAGAGCTCCTACGAGCAGTACTTC. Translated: CASSPRQSSYEQYF.

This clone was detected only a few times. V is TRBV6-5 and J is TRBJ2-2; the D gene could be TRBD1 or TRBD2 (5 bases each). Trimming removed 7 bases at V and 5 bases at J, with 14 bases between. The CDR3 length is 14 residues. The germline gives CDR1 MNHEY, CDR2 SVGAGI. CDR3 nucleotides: TGTGCCAGCACCAACCGGGGCGGGACCGGGGAGCTGTTTTTT. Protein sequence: CASTNRGGTGELFF.

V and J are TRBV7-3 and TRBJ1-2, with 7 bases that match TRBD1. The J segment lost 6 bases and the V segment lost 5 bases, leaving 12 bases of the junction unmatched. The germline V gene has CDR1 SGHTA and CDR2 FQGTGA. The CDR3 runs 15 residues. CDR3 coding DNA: TGTGCCAGCAGCGACGGGACAGCCAACATGGATGGCTACACCTTC. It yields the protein CASSDGTANMDGYTF.

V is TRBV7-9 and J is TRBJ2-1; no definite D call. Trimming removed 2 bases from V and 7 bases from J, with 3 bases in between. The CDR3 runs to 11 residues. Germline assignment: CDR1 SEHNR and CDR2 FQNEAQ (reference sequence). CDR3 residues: CASSLPNEQFF. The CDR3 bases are TGTGCCAGCAGCTTACCGAATGAGCAGTTCTTC. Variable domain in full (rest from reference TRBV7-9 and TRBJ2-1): DTGVSQNPRHKITKRGQNVTFRCDPISEHNRLYWYRQTLGQGPEFLTYFQNEAQLEKSRLLSDRFSAERPKGSFSTLEIQRTEQGDSAMYLCASSLPNEQFFGPGTRLTVL.

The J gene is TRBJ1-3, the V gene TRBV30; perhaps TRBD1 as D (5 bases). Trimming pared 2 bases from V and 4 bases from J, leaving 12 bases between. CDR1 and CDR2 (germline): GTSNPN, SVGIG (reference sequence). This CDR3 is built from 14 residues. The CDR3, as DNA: TGTGCCTGGAGTCCCGGGACGGGGGGAAACACCATATATTTT. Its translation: CAWSPGTGGNTIYF.

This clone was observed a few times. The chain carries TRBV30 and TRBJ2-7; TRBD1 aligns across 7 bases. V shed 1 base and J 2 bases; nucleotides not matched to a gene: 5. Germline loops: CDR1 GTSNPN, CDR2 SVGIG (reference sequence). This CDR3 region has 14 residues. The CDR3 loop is CAWSDGQGAYEQYF. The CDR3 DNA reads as TGTGCCTGGAGTGATGGGCAGGGGGCCTACGAGCAGTACTTC.

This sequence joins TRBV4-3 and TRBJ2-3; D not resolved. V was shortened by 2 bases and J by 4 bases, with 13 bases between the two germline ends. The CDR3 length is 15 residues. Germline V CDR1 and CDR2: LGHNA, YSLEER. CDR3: CASSQSLDSPDTQYF. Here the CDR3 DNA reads TGCGCCAGCAGCCAATCACTGGATAGTCCAGATACGCAGTATTTT.

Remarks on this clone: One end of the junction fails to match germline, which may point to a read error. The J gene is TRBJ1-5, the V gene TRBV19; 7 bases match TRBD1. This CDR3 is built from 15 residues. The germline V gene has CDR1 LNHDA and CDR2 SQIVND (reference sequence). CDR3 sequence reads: CASSLDREDNQPQHF. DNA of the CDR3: TGTGCCAGTAGTCTAGACAGGGAGGACAATCAGCCCCAGCATTTT.

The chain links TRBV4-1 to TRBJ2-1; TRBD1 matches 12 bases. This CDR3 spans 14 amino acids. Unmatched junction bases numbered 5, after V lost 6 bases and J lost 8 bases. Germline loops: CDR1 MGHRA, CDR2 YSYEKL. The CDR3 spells CASRQGQGADEQFF. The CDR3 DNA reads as TGCGCCAGCAGACAGGGACAGGGGGCGGATGAGCAGTTCTTC.

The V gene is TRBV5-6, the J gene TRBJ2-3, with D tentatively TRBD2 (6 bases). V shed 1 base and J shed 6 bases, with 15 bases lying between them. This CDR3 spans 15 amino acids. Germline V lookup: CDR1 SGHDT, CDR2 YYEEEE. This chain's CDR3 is CASSLSGDWEDTQYF. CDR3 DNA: TGTGCCAGCAGCTTGTCGGGGGATTGGGAGGATACGCAGTATTTT.

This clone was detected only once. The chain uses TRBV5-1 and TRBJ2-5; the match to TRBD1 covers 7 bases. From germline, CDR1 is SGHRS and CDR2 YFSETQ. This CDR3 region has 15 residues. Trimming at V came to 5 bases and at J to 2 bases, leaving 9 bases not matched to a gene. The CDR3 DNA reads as TGCGCCAGCAGTTCCCGGGACAGCAAACAAGAGACCCAGTACTTC. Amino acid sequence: CASSSRDSKQETQYF.

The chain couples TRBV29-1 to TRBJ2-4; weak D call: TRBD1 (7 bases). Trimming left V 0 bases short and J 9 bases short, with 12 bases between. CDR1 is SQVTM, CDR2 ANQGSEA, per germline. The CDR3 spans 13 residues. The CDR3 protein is CSVEDGRGAIQYF. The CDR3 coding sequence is TGCAGCGTTGAAGATGGCAGGGGGGCCATTCAGTACTTC.

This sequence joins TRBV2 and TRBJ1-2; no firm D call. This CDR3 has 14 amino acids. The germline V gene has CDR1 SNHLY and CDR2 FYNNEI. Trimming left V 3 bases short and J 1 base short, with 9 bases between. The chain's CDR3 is CASSDEKINYGYTF. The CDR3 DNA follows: TGTGCCAGCAGTGACGAAAAAATTAACTATGGCTACACCTTC.

CDR3 DNA sequence: TGTGCCATCAGTGTGGAGGGAACTCGGAATGAGACCCAGTACTTC. It codes for CAISVEGTRNETQYF. J is TRBJ2-5 and V is TRBV10-3, with TRBD2 as a possible D gene (6 bases). Trimming shortened V by 4 bases and J by 5 bases, and 17 bases separated the two germline ends. The germline V gene encodes CDR1 ENHRY and CDR2 SYGVKD. The CDR3 spans 15 residues.

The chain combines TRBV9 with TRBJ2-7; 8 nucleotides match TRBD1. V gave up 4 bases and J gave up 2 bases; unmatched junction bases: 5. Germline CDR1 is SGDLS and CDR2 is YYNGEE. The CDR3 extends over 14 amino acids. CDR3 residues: CASSTGQDPYEQYF. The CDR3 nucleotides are TGTGCCAGCAGCACGGGACAGGACCCCTACGAGCAGTACTTC.

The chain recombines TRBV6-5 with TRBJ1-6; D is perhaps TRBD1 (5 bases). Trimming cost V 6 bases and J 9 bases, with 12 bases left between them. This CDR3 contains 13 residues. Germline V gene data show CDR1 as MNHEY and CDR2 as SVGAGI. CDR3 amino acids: CASRNPGSSPLHF. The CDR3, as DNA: TGTGCCAGCAGAAACCCAGGGAGTTCACCCCTCCACTTT.

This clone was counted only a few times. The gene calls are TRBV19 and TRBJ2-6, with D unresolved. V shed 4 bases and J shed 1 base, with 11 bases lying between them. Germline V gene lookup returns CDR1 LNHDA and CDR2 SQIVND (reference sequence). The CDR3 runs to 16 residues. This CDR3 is CASSNGQVSGANVLTF. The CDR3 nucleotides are TGTGCCAGTAGTAATGGGCAAGTTTCTGGGGCCAACGTCCTGACTTTC.

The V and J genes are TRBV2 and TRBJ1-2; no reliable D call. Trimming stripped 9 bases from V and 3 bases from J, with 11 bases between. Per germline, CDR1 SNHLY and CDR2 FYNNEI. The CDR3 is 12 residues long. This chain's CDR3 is CARVELHYGYTF. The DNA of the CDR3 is TGTGCCAGGGTGGAGCTCCACTATGGCTACACCTTC. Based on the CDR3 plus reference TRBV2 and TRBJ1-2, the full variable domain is EPEVTQTPSHQVTQMGQEVILRCVPISNHLYFYWYRQILGQKVEFLVSFYNNEISEKSEIFDDQFSVERPDGSNFTLKIRSTKLEDSAMYFCARVELHYGYTFGSGTRLTVV.